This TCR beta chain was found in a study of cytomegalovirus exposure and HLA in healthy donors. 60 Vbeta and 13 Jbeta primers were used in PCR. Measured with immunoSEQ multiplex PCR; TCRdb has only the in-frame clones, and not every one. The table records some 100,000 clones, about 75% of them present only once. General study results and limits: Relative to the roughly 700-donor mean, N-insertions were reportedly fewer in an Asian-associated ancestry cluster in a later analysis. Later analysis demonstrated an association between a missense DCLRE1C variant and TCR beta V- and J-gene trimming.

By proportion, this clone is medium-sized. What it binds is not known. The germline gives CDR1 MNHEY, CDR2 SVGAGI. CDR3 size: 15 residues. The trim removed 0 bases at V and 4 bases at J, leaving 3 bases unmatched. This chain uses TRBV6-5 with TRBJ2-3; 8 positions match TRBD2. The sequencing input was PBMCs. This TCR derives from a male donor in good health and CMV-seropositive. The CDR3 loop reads CASSYSERGSDTQYF. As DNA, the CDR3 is TGTGCCAGCAGTTACTCGGAGCGGGGGTCAGATACGCAGTATTTT.